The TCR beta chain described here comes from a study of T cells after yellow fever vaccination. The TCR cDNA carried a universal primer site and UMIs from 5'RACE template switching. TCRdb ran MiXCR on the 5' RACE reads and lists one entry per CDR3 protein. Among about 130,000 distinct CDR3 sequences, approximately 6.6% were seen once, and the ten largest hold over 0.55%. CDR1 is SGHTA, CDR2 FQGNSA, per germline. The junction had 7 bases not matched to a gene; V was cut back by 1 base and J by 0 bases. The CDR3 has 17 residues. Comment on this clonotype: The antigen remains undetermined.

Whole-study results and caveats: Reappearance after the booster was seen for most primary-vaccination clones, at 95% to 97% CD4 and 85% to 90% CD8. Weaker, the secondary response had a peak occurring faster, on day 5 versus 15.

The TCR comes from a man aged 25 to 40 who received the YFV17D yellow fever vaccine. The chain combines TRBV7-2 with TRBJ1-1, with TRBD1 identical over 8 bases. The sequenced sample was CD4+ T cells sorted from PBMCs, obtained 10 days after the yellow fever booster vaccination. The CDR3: CASSLVSVQGVNTEAFF. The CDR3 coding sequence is TGTGCCAGCAGCTTAGTATCGGTACAGGGGGTGAACACTGAAGCTTTCTTT. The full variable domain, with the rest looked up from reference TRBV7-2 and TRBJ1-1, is GAGVSQSPSNKVTEKGKDVELRCDPISGHTALYWYRQSLGQGLEFLIYFQGNSAPDKSGLPSDRFSAERTGGSVSTLTIQRTQQEDSAVYLCASSLVSVQGVNTEAFFGQGTRLTVV.